Sequencing of this T cell receptor beta chain was carried out in a study of blood T cell repertoires in COVID-19. For the study at large: Sites in the United States, Italy and Spain provided acute and convalescent COVID-19 samples. From T cells, B-cell-depleted T cells, or PBMCs came the material, which was cDNA or gDNA.

CDR1 and CDR2 from the germline V gene are MNHEY and SVGEGT. This CDR3 is 12 amino acids long. V lost 4 bases and J 4 bases, leaving 8 bases between the germline ends. In the original processing: Nucleated cell counts were estimated from reference gene primer amplification. TCRdb's copy holds only in-frame clones and misses some; the assay was immunoSEQ multiplex PCR. D and trimming come from the DNA, and the V and J calls and clone size come from that table. The profile shows some 260,000 clones, roughly 87% of them singletons. The chain joins TRBV6-2 or TRBV6-3 to TRBJ2-7, with D hard to call. This receptor was identified in a woman aged 25 to 39 with acute or convalescent COVID-19. The material sequenced was peripheral blood. The DNA for the CDR3 is TGTGCCAGCAGTTCCCACTTATACGAGCAGTACTTC. Its translation is CASSSHLYEQYF.